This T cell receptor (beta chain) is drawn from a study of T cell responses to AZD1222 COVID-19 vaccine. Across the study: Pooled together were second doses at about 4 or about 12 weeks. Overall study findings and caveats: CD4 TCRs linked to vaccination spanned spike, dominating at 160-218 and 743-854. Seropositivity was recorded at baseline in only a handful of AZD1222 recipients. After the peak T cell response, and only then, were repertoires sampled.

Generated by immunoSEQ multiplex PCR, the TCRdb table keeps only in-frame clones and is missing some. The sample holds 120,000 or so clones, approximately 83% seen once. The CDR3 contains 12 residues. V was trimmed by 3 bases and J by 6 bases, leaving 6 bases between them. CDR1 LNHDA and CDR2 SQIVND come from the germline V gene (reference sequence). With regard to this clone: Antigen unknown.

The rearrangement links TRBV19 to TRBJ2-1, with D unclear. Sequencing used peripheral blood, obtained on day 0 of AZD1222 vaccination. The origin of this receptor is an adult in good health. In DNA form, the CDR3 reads TGTGCCAGTAGTATTGAAGTCAATGAGCAGTTCTTC. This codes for CASSIEVNEQFF.